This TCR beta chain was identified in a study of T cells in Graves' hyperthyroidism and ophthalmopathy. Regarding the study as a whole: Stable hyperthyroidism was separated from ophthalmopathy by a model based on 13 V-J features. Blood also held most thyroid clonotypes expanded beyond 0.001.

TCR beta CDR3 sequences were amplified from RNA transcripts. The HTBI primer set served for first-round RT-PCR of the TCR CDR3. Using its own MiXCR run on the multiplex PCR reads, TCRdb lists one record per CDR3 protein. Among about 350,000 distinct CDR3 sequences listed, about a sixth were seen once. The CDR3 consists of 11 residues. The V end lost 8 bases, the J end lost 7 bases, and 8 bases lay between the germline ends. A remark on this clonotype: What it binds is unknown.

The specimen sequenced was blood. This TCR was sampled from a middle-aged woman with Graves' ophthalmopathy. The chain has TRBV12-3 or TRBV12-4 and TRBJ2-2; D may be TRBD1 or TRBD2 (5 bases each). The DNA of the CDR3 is TGTGCCAGCCGGGGCCTCGGGGAGCTGTTTTTT. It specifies CASRGLGELFF.